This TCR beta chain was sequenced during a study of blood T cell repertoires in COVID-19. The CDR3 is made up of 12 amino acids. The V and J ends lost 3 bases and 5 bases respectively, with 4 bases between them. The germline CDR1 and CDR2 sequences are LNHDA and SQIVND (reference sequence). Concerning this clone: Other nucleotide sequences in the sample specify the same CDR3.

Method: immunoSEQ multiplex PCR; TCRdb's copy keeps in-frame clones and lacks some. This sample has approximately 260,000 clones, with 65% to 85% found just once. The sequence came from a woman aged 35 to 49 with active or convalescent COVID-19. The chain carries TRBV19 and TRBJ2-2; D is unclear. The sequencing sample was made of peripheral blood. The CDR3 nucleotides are TGTGCCAGTAGTATCCGTACCGGGGAGCTGTTTTTT. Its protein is CASSIRTGELFF.